The 24 T cell receptor beta chains given below trace back to one sample, sequenced in a study of T cells in localized non-small cell lung cancer. Profiled with immunoSEQ multiplex PCR; TCRdb holds only in-frame clones, not every one. The repertoire has 70,000 to 95,000 clones, under 95% of them found once; the top ten carry roughly 3.9%. The specimen was PBMCs, collected before any cancer treatment. The origin of the receptors is a woman aged 40 to 75 with stage II squamous cell lung carcinoma.

This chain connects TRBV10-3 to TRBJ1-5; weak D call: TRBD1 (6 bases). The CDR3 spans 13 residues. Germline values: CDR1 ENHRY, CDR2 SYGVKD. V lost 2 bases, J lost 4 bases, and 6 bases lay in between. This CDR3 reads CAISEQGNQPQHF. The CDR3 DNA reads as TGTGCCATCAGTGAGCAGGGGAATCAGCCCCAGCATTTT.

This chain joins TRBV6-5 and TRBJ2-5; tentatively, D is TRBD1 or TRBD2 (5 bases each). V was pared by 0 bases and J by 1 base, with 12 bases between. The germline gives CDR1 MNHEY, CDR2 SVGAGI. The CDR3 runs 16 residues. The DNA for the CDR3 is TGTGCCAGCAGTTACTCGGGAACGGGGACCCAAGAGACCCAGTACTTC. Translation gives CASSYSGTGTQETQYF.

The rearrangement joins TRBV11-3 to TRBJ2-3; TRBD2 agrees at 11 bases. CDR1 and CDR2 from the germline V gene are SGHNT and YENEEA. The J segment lost 2 bases and the V segment lost 3 bases, leaving 7 bases of the junction unmatched. This CDR3 is built from 17 residues. The CDR3 sequence is CASSFNLAGGDTDTQYF. CDR3 bases: TGTGCCAGCAGCTTTAATCTAGCGGGAGGTGACACAGATACGCAGTATTTT.

The V gene is TRBV2, the J gene TRBJ2-5; 12 bases fit TRBD2. This CDR3 contains 17 residues. V lost 7 bases and J lost 2; bases outside the gene matches: 11. The germline gives CDR1 SNHLY, CDR2 FYNNEI. The CDR3 spells CASTDGLAGGMQETQYF. For the CDR3, the DNA is TGTGCCAGCACCGACGGGCTAGCGGGAGGGATGCAAGAGACCCAGTACTTC.

The chain joins TRBV6-5 to TRBJ2-7; 9 bases fit TRBD2. Germline CDR1 is MNHEY and CDR2 is SVGAGI. The CDR3 totals 15 residues. Losses at the gene ends were 6 bases for V and 2 bases for J; bases not matched to a gene: 8. The DNA for the CDR3 is TGTGCCAGCAGCAGCCTTAGCGGGAGACCCTACGAGCAGTACTTC. Encoded protein: CASSSLSGRPYEQYF.

The chain carries TRBV27 and TRBJ1-6, with 7 bases matching TRBD1. The CDR3 loop spans 15 amino acids. CDR1 and CDR2 from the germline V gene are MNHEY and SMNVEV (reference sequence). V shed 1 base and J 10 bases; nucleotides not matched to a gene: 7. The CDR3 DNA follows: TGTGCCAGCAGTTTATTCGGCAGGGGGGCATCACCCCTCCACTTT. Protein sequence: CASSLFGRGASPLHF.

J is TRBJ1-2 and V is TRBV5-1; no clear D gene. With 3 bases removed from V and 2 bases from J, the gap between germline ends came to 11 bases. Germline-derived CDR1 and CDR2 are SGHRS and YFSETQ. This CDR3 has 14 amino acids. CDR3 sequence reads: CASSSDGGNYGYTF. The DNA of the CDR3 is TGCGCCAGCAGCTCTGATGGCGGGAACTATGGCTACACCTTC.

The CDR3 reads CASSLEGLLNEKLFF. The DNA of the CDR3 is TGTGCCAGCAGCTTGGAAGGTCTGCTTAATGAAAAACTGTTTTTT. This chain joins TRBV5-4 and TRBJ1-4; unclear D gene. V lost 0 bases and J lost 4, with 10 bases in between. This CDR3 spans 15 amino acids. Germline lookup yields CDR1 SGHNT and CDR2 YYREEE (reference sequence). Filled out from reference TRBV5-4 and TRBJ1-4, the complete variable domain reads ETGVTQSPTHLIKTRGQQVTLRCSSQSGHNTVSWYQQALGQGPQFIFQYYREEENGRGNFPPRFSGLQFPNYSSELNVNALELDDSALYLCASSLEGLLNEKLFFGSGTQLSVL.

The chain recombines TRBV11-2 with TRBJ1-1, with no clear D. The germline V and J ends were trimmed by 5 bases and 0 bases, with 10 bases remaining between them. The germline V gene has CDR1 SGHAT and CDR2 FQNNGV. This CDR3 has 14 residues. The CDR3 DNA sequence: TGTGCCAGCAGCCCTTCGACGGTGAACACTGAAGCTTTCTTT. Translation: CASSPSTVNTEAFF.

The chain recombines TRBV6-5 with TRBJ1-1; 7 bases fit TRBD1. The length of the CDR3 is 13 residues. Per the germline V gene, CDR1 is MNHEY and CDR2 is SVGAGI. V lost 6 bases, J lost 4 bases, and 5 bases stayed unmatched. CDR3 in DNA: TGTGCCAGCAGACTGACAGGGTCCACTGAAGCTTTCTTT. Translating it yields CASRLTGSTEAFF.

The chain joins TRBV6-1 to TRBJ2-5; D possibly corresponds to TRBD2 (5 bases). The V gene lost 0 bases and the J gene lost 4 bases, with 12 bases spanning the gap. The CDR3 is 15 residues long. The germline CDR1 and CDR2 sequences are MNHNS and SASEGT. The CDR3 is CASSEAEFRGETQYF. The CDR3 DNA reads as TGTGCCAGCAGTGAAGCGGAATTCCGGGGAGAGACCCAGTACTTC.

The chain employs TRBV6-5 and TRBJ2-5; 7 bases are a match to TRBD1. The J call may be faulty, since TRBJ2-7 better matches the DNA end. Germline CDR1 and CDR2: MNHEY and SVGAGI. The CDR3 runs 11 residues. CDR3 DNA sequence: TGTGCCAGCACCGACAGGGCCGAGCAGTACTTC. As protein: CASTDRAEQYF.

This chain connects TRBV27 to TRBJ2-4, with D uncertain. Trimming shortened V by 2 bases and J by 1 base, and 6 bases separated the two germline ends. In germline, CDR1 is MNHEY, CDR2 SMNVEV (reference sequence). The CDR3 runs 14 residues. The CDR3 DNA sequence: TGTGCCAGCAGTTTAGCAAGGGCCAAAAACATTCAGTACTTC. Translated: CASSLARAKNIQYF.

This sequence joins TRBV30 and TRBJ2-1, with D perhaps being TRBD1 or TRBD2 (5 bases each). V was clipped by 4 bases and J by 13 bases, with 17 bases between them. The CDR3 runs to 12 residues. Germline-derived CDR1 and CDR2 are GTSNPN and SVGIG (reference sequence). The DNA of the CDR3 is TGTGCCTGGACCGGGGACCCTACCTACCAGTTCTTC. Translated, it gives CAWTGDPTYQFF.

This clone was seen a handful of times. This rearrangement joins TRBV2 to TRBJ2-1; the match to TRBD1 covers 11 bases. V dropped 7 bases and J dropped 7; count of bases not matched to a gene: 9. The CDR3 has 15 amino acids. From germline, CDR1 is SNHLY and CDR2 FYNNEI. This CDR3 is CASKPRTGGMNEQFF. CDR3 coding DNA: TGTGCCAGCAAACCGAGGACAGGGGGCATGAATGAGCAGTTCTTC.

The sample holds one count of this clone. The chain employs TRBV5-1 and TRBJ2-1, with 7 bases lining up with TRBD2. Germline V gene lookup returns CDR1 SGHRS and CDR2 YFSETQ. The CDR3 runs to 15 residues. The ends lost 0 bases at V and 7 bases at J; junction bases unmatched: 7. The DNA of the CDR3 is TGCGCCAGCAGCTTGGTTGCGGGAGTGTTGAATGAGCAGTTCTTC. It specifies CASSLVAGVLNEQFF.

The chain has TRBV10-2 and TRBJ2-3; D gene unclear. This CDR3 has 14 amino acids. V was trimmed by 4 bases and J by 6 bases, leaving 14 bases between them. CDR1 and CDR2 (germline): WSHSY, SAAADI. CDR3 bases: TGCGCCAGCAGTGGGGCCTCAGGCGCTGATACGCAGTATTTT. Amino acid sequence: CASSGASGADTQYF.

As regards this clone: The same CDR3 can be traced to other DNA sequences in this sample. This sequence joins TRBV5-1 and TRBJ1-2; D is uncertain. V was pared by 2 bases and J by 3 bases, with 8 bases between. The length of the CDR3 is 13 residues. Per the germline V gene, CDR1 is SGHRS and CDR2 is YFSETQ. CDR3 sequence (DNA): TGCGCCAGCAGCTTAGAGGGTCACTATGGCTACACCTTC. Its protein product is CASSLEGHYGYTF.

V gene TRBV7-2 combines with J gene TRBJ2-1; 8 bases match TRBD2. Germline V gives CDR1 SGHTA, CDR2 FQGNSA. With V trimmed by 2 bases and J by 4 bases, 4 bases remained unmatched. The CDR3 consists of 15 residues. The CDR3 region has the DNA TGTGCCAGCAGCTTAACACGGGGGGGATACAATGAGCAGTTCTTC. Translating it yields CASSLTRGGYNEQFF.

This chain connects TRBV7-6 to TRBJ1-4; perhaps TRBD1 as D (5 bases). Germline-derived CDR1 and CDR2 are SGHVS and FNYEAQ. The CDR3 length is 15 residues. Trimming removed 3 bases from V and 7 bases from J, with 15 bases in between. CDR3: CASSFDRGRGEKLFF. The CDR3 DNA reads TGTGCCAGCAGCTTTGACCGAGGGAGGGGTGAAAAACTGTTTTTT.

The V call is TRBV19, the J call TRBJ1-5, with TRBD1 as a possible D gene (5 bases). The germline gives CDR1 LNHDA, CDR2 SQIVND (reference sequence). V lost 6 bases and J lost 0, with 18 bases in between. CDR3 size: 17 residues. CDR3 coding DNA: TGTGCCAGTAGCCTACAAAGGGGCCTTTATAGCAATCAGCCCCAGCATTTT. Translated, it gives CASSLQRGLYSNQPQHF.

This rearrangement joins TRBV18 to TRBJ2-5; D gene ambiguous. The germline CDR1 and CDR2 sequences are KGHSH and LQKENI. The CDR3 totals 15 residues. The ends were cut back, 2 bases at V and 3 bases at J, with 13 bases in the middle. In DNA, the CDR3 is TGTGCCAGCTCACCATGGATACAGCTAGAAGAGACCCAGTACTTC. Protein: CASSPWIQLEETQYF. Combining the CDR3 with reference TRBV18 and TRBJ2-5 gives the whole variable domain NAGVMQNPRHLVRRRGQEARLRCSPMKGHSHVYWYRQLPEEGLKFMVYLQKENIIDESGMPKERFSAEFPKEGPSILRIQQVVRGDSAAYFCASSPWIQLEETQYFGPGTRLLVL.

V and J are TRBV7-6 and TRBJ1-2; D is possibly TRBD1 (6 bases). CDR3 length equals 13 residues. V was shortened by 1 base and J by 6 bases, with 9 bases between the two germline ends. CDR1 is SGHVS and CDR2 is FNYEAQ in the germline V gene. CDR3 region: CASSLGRGDGYTF. The CDR3 DNA is TGTGCCAGCAGCTTAGGCAGGGGTGATGGCTACACCTTC.

V and J are TRBV5-4 and TRBJ1-5; TRBD1 is a possible D gene (5 bases). CDR3 length equals 14 residues. The V and J ends lost 4 bases and 3 bases respectively, with 11 bases between them. Per the germline V gene, CDR1 is SGHNT and CDR2 is YYREEE (reference sequence). The CDR3 loop reads CASSVTGNNQPQHF. The CDR3 nucleotides read TGTGCCAGCAGCGTAACAGGAAACAATCAGCCCCAGCATTTT.